The 14 T cell receptor beta chains listed next were all sequenced from one sample in a study of CDR3 diversity in severe acne. TCRdb recomputed calls from the PCR reads with MiXCR, one row per CDR3 protein. Counted here are around 100,000 distinct CDR3 sequences, 45% to 60% occurring once; the ten biggest clones make up roughly an eighth. The specimen was blood. These receptors were obtained from a male donor with acne.

This chain uses TRBV15 with TRBJ2-1, with D uncertain. Germline loops: CDR1 LNHNV, CDR2 YYDKDF (reference sequence). V was cut by 1 base and J by 5 bases, with 9 bases left in between. This CDR3 spans 14 amino acids. The CDR3 DNA follows: TGTGCCACCAGCAGAGGGGATAGGGACAATGAGCAGTTCTTC. This encodes CATSRGDRDNEQFF.

About this clonotype: Relative to the germline gene, one junction end is altered; a read error may explain this. The chain employs TRBV10-3 and TRBJ1-5, with 9 bases aligning to TRBD1. Germline assignment: CDR1 ENHRY and CDR2 SYGVKD. The CDR3 extends over 16 amino acids. The CDR3 reads CASSNDRGWGNQPQHF. The CDR3 DNA is TGTGCCAGCAGTAACGACAGGGGGTGGGGCAATCAGCCCCAGCATTTT.

The gene calls are TRBV4-3 and TRBJ1-1, with 9 bases matching TRBD1. The CDR3 spans 15 residues. Germline CDR1 is LGHNA and CDR2 is YSLEER. V shed 4 bases, J shed 7 bases, and the junction held 10 bases outside the gene matches. The DNA for the CDR3 is TGCGCCAGCAGCCGCTTAAGTCCGGGACAGGGTGAAGCTTTCTTT. This sequence encodes CASSRLSPGQGEAFF.

With respect to this clonotype: A much larger clone differs from this one at a single base, so this may be a read error. No conserved phenylalanine or tryptophan is present at the end of the CDR3, so a read error is the likely explanation. V and J are TRBV2 and TRBJ1-1, with D unclear. Germline-derived CDR1 and CDR2 are SNHLY and FYNNEI. V dropped 6 bases and J dropped 2 bases, with 4 bases sitting between them. The CDR3 sequence is 11 residues long. The CDR3 DNA is TGTGCCAGCAGGAAAAACACTGAAGCTTTCTCT. It translates to CASRKNTEAFS.

J is TRBJ2-3 and V is TRBV20-1, with TRBD2 matching 9 bases. The CDR3 contains 12 residues. Germline CDR1 and CDR2: DFQATT and SNEGSKA (reference sequence). The CDR3 DNA reads TGCGGGCAAGCGGGAGGTACAGATACGCAGTATTTT. Translating gives CGQAGGTDTQYF.

The chain has TRBV20-1 and TRBJ1-2; D is possibly TRBD1 (5 bases). V was cut by 2 bases and J by 7 bases, with 14 bases left in between. The CDR3 runs 13 residues. Germline CDR1 and CDR2: DFQATT and SNEGSKA (reference sequence). CDR3 bases: TGCAGTGCTAGAAATTCAGGGCTCGGTGGCTACACCTTC. Amino acids: CSARNSGLGGYTF.

CDR3 loop: CASSLGVGQAYEQYF. The CDR3 bases are TGTGCCAGCAGCTTAGGTGTAGGACAGGCTTACGAGCAGTACTTC. The genes are TRBV7-6 and TRBJ2-7; the match to TRBD1 covers 7 bases. There are 15 residues in the CDR3. Germline trimming cut 1 base from V and 4 bases from J; bases unmatched to any gene: 7. Germline loops: CDR1 SGHVS, CDR2 FNYEAQ.

The rearrangement joins TRBV5-6 to TRBJ2-7; D ambiguous. Germline loops: CDR1 SGHDT, CDR2 YYEEEE. The CDR3 loop spans 12 amino acids. Deletions cut 1 base from V and 0 bases from J, with 2 bases between. The CDR3 sequence: CASSLYSYEQYF. The CDR3 DNA follows: TGTGCCAGCAGCTTGTACTCCTACGAGCAGTACTTC.

This clonotype was detected many times. This chain connects TRBV5-8 to TRBJ1-2; tentative D call: TRBD1 (6 bases). Germline CDR1 reads SGHTS; CDR2 reads YDEGEE. The CDR3 covers 15 residues. The V end lost 10 bases, the J end lost 5 bases, and 24 bases lay between the germline ends. The DNA for the CDR3 is TGTGCCGGCCCGGGGTCCTCACAGGGTGGATATGGCTACACCTTC. Translating gives CAGPGSSQGGYGYTF.

The rearrangement uses TRBV24-1 and TRBJ1-5, with D uncertain. Trimming took 12 bases from V and 4 from J, leaving 9 bases between them. The CDR3 totals 11 residues. Germline lookup yields CDR1 KGHDR and CDR2 SFDVKD. The CDR3 nucleotides are TGTGCCTCCGCCCTTAATCAGCCCCAGCATTTT. Its protein product is CASALNQPQHF.

On this clonotype: Mismatch with germline at one junction end may stem from a read error. This rearrangement joins TRBV29-1 to TRBJ1-2; D possibly corresponds to TRBD1 (5 bases). Germline lookup yields CDR1 SQVTM and CDR2 ANQGSEA. The CDR3 sequence is 14 residues long. CDR3 bases: TGCAGCGTTGGAGGGGTTCAACATGTCTATGGCTACAGCTTC. This encodes CSVGGVQHVYGYSF.

The chain employs TRBV7-9 and TRBJ1-1; TRBD1 might be the D (6 bases). This CDR3 has 16 amino acids. Trimming took off 3 bases at V and 0 bases at J, with 14 bases between the two ends. Germline CDR1 reads SEHNR; CDR2 reads FQNEAQ (reference sequence). The CDR3, as DNA: TGTGCCAGCAGCTTGGGGACAAGGAGGGTGAACACTGAAGCTTTCTTT. Translated: CASSLGTRRVNTEAFF.

The V and J genes are TRBV29-1 and TRBJ2-5; D uncertain. The V end lost 2 bases, the J end lost 1 base, and 14 bases lay between the germline ends. The CDR3 is 15 amino acids. CDR1 SQVTM and CDR2 ANQGSEA come from the germline V gene. The CDR3: CSVELPRQRQETQYF. The DNA of the CDR3 is TGCAGCGTTGAACTCCCTCGGCAGCGCCAAGAGACCCAGTACTTC. Together with reference TRBV29-1 and TRBJ2-5, the CDR3 gives the full variable domain: SAVISQKPSRDICQRGTSLTIQCQVDSQVTMMFWYRQQPGQSLTLIATANQGSEATYESGFVIDKFPISRPNLTFSTLTVSNMSPEDSSIYLCSVELPRQRQETQYFGPGTRLLVL.

This clonotype was counted at least ten times. The germline gene is not matched at one end of the junction; a read error may be the cause. V and J are TRBV30 and TRBJ2-7; TRBD2 is a possible D gene (5 bases). Germline lookup yields CDR1 GTSNPN and CDR2 SVGIG (reference sequence). This CDR3 is 12 amino acids long. The CDR3 sequence is CVWSLEVAEQYF. CDR3 bases: TGTGTCTGGAGTTTGGAGGTCGCCGAGCAGTACTTC.